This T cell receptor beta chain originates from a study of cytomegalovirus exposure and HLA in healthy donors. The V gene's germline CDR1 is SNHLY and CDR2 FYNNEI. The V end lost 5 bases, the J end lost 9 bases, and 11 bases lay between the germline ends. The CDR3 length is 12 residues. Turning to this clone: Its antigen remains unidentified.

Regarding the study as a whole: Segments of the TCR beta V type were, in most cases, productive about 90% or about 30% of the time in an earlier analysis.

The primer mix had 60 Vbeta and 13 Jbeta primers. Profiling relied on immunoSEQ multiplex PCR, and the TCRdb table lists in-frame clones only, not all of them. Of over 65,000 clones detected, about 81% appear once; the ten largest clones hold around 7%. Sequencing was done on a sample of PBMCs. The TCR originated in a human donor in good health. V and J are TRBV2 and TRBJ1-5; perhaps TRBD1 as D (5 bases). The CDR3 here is CASSLRGRPQHF. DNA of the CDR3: TGTGCCAGCAGTTTAAGGGGAAGGCCCCAGCATTTT.